The rows below give T cell receptor beta chains drawn from one sample of a study. TCRdb recomputed calls from the 5' RACE reads with MiXCR, one row per CDR3 protein. The sample consists of 55,000 or so distinct CDR3 sequences, roughly 20% of them appearing once. Sequencing was done on a sample of tumor-infiltrating Tregs sorted from the breast tumor. The receptors shown here come from a female donor with breast cancer. Each CDR3 is given with its conserved first and last residue. D genes are given only for firm matches. Clone size is stated in some rows and not others, as once, few, many or a class when expanded.

v_call	cdr3_length	j_call	d_call	clone_size	cdr3_nt	cdr3_aa
TRBV6-1	15	TRBJ1-4	TRBD1	few	TGTGCCAGCAGAGAAGACGGACAGGTGTGGGGAAAACTGTTTTTT	CASREDGQVWGKLFF
TRBV7-9	14	TRBJ2-1	TRBD1	.	TGTGCCAGCAGCTTAGAGGGGGCCAACAATGAGCAGTTCTTC	CASSLEGANNEQFF
TRBV7-2	14	TRBJ2-5	.	.	TGTGCCAGCAGCTTAGCTGGTCCTCAAGAGACCCAGTACTTC	CASSLAGPQETQYF
TRBV7-3	15	TRBJ2-1	.	many	TGTGCCAGCAGCTCCGCAGCGGGCTCCTACAATGAGCAGTTCTTC	CASSSAAGSYNEQFF
TRBV18	15	TRBJ1-2	.	once	TGTGCCAACTCACCATATATCGTTCGAGAGTATGGCTACACCTTC	CANSPYIVREYGYTF
TRBV28	15	TRBJ2-2	TRBD1	few	TGTGCCATTCTTCCGGGACAGGGCTCGTCCGGGGAGCTGTTTTTT	CAILPGQGSSGELFF
TRBV20-1	14	TRBJ1-6	TRBD1	many	TGCAGTGCGGGAAAAGACAGGGTAGACTCACCCCTCCACTTT	CSAGKDRVDSPLHF
TRBV6-2/TRBV6-3	15	TRBJ2-2	.	few	TGTGCCAGCAGCCACGGGACGGCGAACACCGGGGAGCTGTTTTTT	CASSHGTANTGELFF
TRBV3-1	15	TRBJ2-1	.	once	TGTGCCAGCAGCCGAGAAAGGGCTACGTACAATGAGCAGTTCTTC	CASSRERATYNEQFF
TRBV29-1	14	TRBJ1-2	TRBD1	many	TGCAGCGTTGCAAGGACAGGGGGCGGAGGAGGCTACACCTTC	CSVARTGGGGGYTF
TRBV20-1	15	TRBJ1-5	TRBD1	many	TGCAGTGCTAGCCAAGGACAGGGCGGCAATCAGCCCCAGCATTTT	CSASQGQGGNQPQHF
TRBV5-6	13	TRBJ2-3	.	many	TGTGCCAGCAGCTTAAACCGGAGAGATACGCAGTATTTT	CASSLNRRDTQYF
TRBV29-1	14	TRBJ2-4	TRBD1	many	TGCAGCGTTGCGGACAGGGGAGCCAAAAACATTCAGTACTTC	CSVADRGAKNIQYF
TRBV18	13	TRBJ1-3	.	few	TGTGCCAGCTCACCAGGTCCTGGAAACACCATATATTTT	CASSPGPGNTIYF
TRBV7-2	15	TRBJ1-5	TRBD1	.	TGTGCCAGCAGCTTAGAGACAGGGGGCAATCAGCCCCAGCATTTT	CASSLETGGNQPQHF
TRBV12-3/TRBV12-4	16	TRBJ2-3	.	.	TGTGCCAGCAGTACCTCCGGGACAAGGGGCCCAGATACGCAGTATTTT	CASSTSGTRGPDTQYF
TRBV30	15	TRBJ2-1	TRBD2	.	TGTGCCTGGAGTGTACGGACTAGCCGTTACAATGAGCAGTTCTTC	CAWSVRTSRYNEQFF
TRBV7-2	15	TRBJ1-4	.	many	TGTGCCAGCAGCCAGGGGCGGGGGCTGGAAGAAAAACTGTTTTTT	CASSQGRGLEEKLFF
TRBV11-2	16	TRBJ1-1	.	.	TGTGCCAGCAGCTTAGGCCAGTGGTGGGGTGACACTGAAGCTTTCTTT	CASSLGQWWGDTEAFF
TRBV20-1	13	TRBJ2-5	.	many	TGCAGTGCTAGGAACCCTTCCTCTGAGGGCCAGTACTTC	CSARNPSSEGQYF
TRBV6-6	15	TRBJ2-5	TRBD2	.	TGTGCCAGCAGCTCCGAGCGGGGGCGTGGGGAGACCCAGTACTTC	CASSSERGRGETQYF
TRBV7-7	15	TRBJ2-5	TRBD2	.	TGTGCTAGCAGCCCCGGACTAGCGGGAGTGGAGACCCAGTACTTC	CASSPGLAGVETQYF
TRBV7-2	17	TRBJ2-1	TRBD2	.	TGTGCCAGCAGCTATACCCGCCCAGCGGGAGCTCGTTATGAGCAGTTCTTC	CASSYTRPAGARYEQFF
TRBV20-1	15	TRBJ2-3	TRBD2	many	TGCAGTGCTAGAGATTCTAGCGGTTACACAGATACGCAGTATTTT	CSARDSSGYTDTQYF
TRBV2	14	TRBJ1-5	.	few	TGTGCCAGCAGTGAAGGGCATGTGAATCAGCCCCAGCATTTT	CASSEGHVNQPQHF
TRBV7-2	15	TRBJ2-5	TRBD2	many	TGTGCCAGCAGCTTAGGGGCGGGGGGGGTAGAGACCCAGTACTTC	CASSLGAGGVETQYF
TRBV24-1	12	TRBJ1-2	TRBD1	.	TGTGCCGCCCAGGGGGGGGCCGGTGGCTACACCTTC	CAAQGGAGGYTF
TRBV5-1	15	TRBJ2-1	.	many	TGCGCCAGCAGCTTAACAGGGTCTCGGGTTGGTGAGCAGTTCTTC	CASSLTGSRVGEQFF
TRBV7-8	20	TRBJ1-1	.	.	TGTGCCAGCATCCCTCGCCGGTGGGGGGGCCCCAGGCAAATGAACACTGAAGCTTTCTTT	CASIPRRWGGPRQMNTEAFF
TRBV12-3/TRBV12-4	14	TRBJ1-2	TRBD1	.	TGTGCCAGCAGTTTCGGGACAGGGAGCTATGGCTACACCTTC	CASSFGTGSYGYTF
TRBV7-3	17	TRBJ2-1	TRBD1	few	TGTGCCAGCAGCCCACAATACAGGGGCCTCTCCTACAGTGAGCAGTTCTTC	CASSPQYRGLSYSEQFF
TRBV19	16	TRBJ1-5	.	.	TGTGCCAGTAGTATTTTAAAGGGATTGATTCGTCAGCCCCAGCATTTT	CASSILKGLIRQPQHF
TRBV7-8	13	TRBJ2-3	.	few	TGTGCCAGCAGACTTCGGGGCACAGATACGCAGTATTTT	CASRLRGTDTQYF
TRBV15	16	TRBJ1-5	.	.	TGTGCCACCAGCAGAGTAGCTGGGGCGAGGGAGCAGCCCCAGCATTTT	CATSRVAGAREQPQHF
TRBV19	15	TRBJ1-1	.	few	TGTGCCACTCGGGAGGCAGGGGCTATGAACACTGAAGCTTTCTTT	CATREAGAMNTEAFF
TRBV20-1	14	TRBJ1-2	TRBD1	few	TGCAGTGCTAGCCCGACAGGGGGCCGGCGTGGCTACACCTTC	CSASPTGGRRGYTF
TRBV3-1	12	TRBJ2-5	.	many	TGTGCCAGCAGCTCGAACGCGGCCTCATTCAACTTC	CASSSNAASFNF
TRBV28	16	TRBJ2-3	.	few	TGTGCCAGCAGTTTCGGAACTCCTCATCGCGCAGATACGCAGTATTTT	CASSFGTPHRADTQYF
TRBV28	15	TRBJ2-7	.	.	TGTGCCAGCAGTCCACCCCTGGGGGGCGGCTACGAGCAGTACTTC	CASSPPLGGGYEQYF
TRBV10-2	14	TRBJ2-5	.	.	TGCGCCAGCAGTGATCCGGGACCAGAGGAGACCCAGTACTTC	CASSDPGPEETQYF
TRBV9	15	TRBJ2-5	TRBD1	.	TGTGCCAGCAGCGCCCGGACAGGGGACGGAGAGACCCAGTACTTC	CASSARTGDGETQYF
TRBV7-6	12	TRBJ2-1	.	few	TGTGCCAGCGGGGGTGGATTCGATGAGCAGTTCTTC	CASGGGFDEQFF
TRBV28	13	TRBJ1-2	TRBD1	few	TGTGCCAGCAGTACCTTCAGGGGGAATGGCTACACCTTC	CASSTFRGNGYTF